The clone carrying this T cell receptor beta chain occurred once. The data were obtained in a study of shared clonotypes between healthy human individuals. The J segment lost 3 bases and the V segment lost 4 bases, leaving 11 bases of the junction unmatched. The CDR3 is 16 amino acids. Germline V gene data show CDR1 as SGHDN and CDR2 as FVKESK. The protocol was immunoSEQ multiplex PCR, while the TCRdb copy is restricted to in-frame clones and leaves out a portion. The sample carries about 1.4 million clones, roughly 97% recorded once. Sample: naive CD4+ T cells sorted from blood. Sample subset: CD45RA+ positively selected. The chain is built from TRBV14 and TRBJ2-7; TRBD1 aligns across 8 bases. The receptor was isolated from a young man in good health. This CDR3 reads CASSPPWGTGNYEQYF. The CDR3 DNA reads TGTGCCAGCAGCCCCCCATGGGGGACAGGTAACTACGAGCAGTACTTC.